Sequencing of this T cell receptor (beta chain) was carried out in a study of CD8+CD57+ T cells in acquired aplastic anemia. Overall study: Around 3.5 ug was the average amount of DNA from sorted CD4+ and CD8+ cells.

In patients chosen for sequencing, flow cytometry had shown CD8+CD57+ cell expansion. Patients, without exception, had severe acquired aplastic anemia. This clonotype appeared a few times. Germline CDR1 MGHRA, CDR2 YSYEKL. The V end was cut by 1 base, the J end by 3 bases, with 7 bases between. This CDR3 contains 14 residues. Investigators profiled TCR beta VDJ and CDR3 from genomic DNA template. TCRdb called the reads again in MiXCR, with one record for every CDR3 protein. The sample has 160,000 or so distinct CDR3 sequences, 40% to 60% seen once. The sequenced material came from sorted CD4+, CD8+, or CD8+CD57+ T cells (not recorded which) from PBMCs. The chain is built from TRBV4-1 and TRBJ1-5, with D uncertain. This clonotype originated in a human donor with aplastic anemia. This chain's CDR3 is CASSQVRHNQPQHF. The CDR3, as DNA: TGCGCCAGCAGCCAAGTACGTCACAATCAGCCCCAGCATTTT.